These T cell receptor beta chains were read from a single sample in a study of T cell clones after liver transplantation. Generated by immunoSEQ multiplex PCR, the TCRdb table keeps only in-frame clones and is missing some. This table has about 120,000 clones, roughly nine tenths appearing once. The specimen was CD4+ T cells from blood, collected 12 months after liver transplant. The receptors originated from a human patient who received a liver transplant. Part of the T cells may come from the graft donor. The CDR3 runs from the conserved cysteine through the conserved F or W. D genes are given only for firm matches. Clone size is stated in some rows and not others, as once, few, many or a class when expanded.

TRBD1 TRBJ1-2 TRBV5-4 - TGTGCCAGCAGCTTATCCGGGACAGGGGAGGGCTACACCTTC CASSLSGTGEGYTF
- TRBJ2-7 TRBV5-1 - TGCGCCAGCTGCCCGGGCCAGCGGTACTTC CASCPGQRYF
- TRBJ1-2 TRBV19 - TGTGCCAGTAGTATTACGGGCTATGGCTACACCTTC CASSITGYGYTF
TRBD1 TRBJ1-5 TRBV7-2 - TGTGCCAGCAGCCCGGACAGGGGACCGCCCCAGCATTTT CASSPDRGPPQHF
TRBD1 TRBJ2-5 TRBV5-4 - TGTGCCAGCAGCACGCAGGGGGCTCAAGAGACCCAGTACTTC CASSTQGAQETQYF
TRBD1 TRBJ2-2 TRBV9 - TGTGCCAGCAGCGTAGCTCGACAGGGGATCCAGGACACCGGGGAGCTGTTTTTT CASSVARQGIQDTGELFF
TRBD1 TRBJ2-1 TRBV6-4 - TGTGCCAGCAGTTACACCGGGACAGGGAGCGATGAGCAGTTCTTC CASSYTGTGSDEQFF
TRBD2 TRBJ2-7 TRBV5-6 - TGTGCCACAGAAAAAGCGGGAATTACCTACGAGCAGTACTTC CATEKAGITYEQYF
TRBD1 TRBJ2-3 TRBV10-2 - TGCGCCAGCAGTGGCCGGGACAGGGGCACAGATACGCAGTATTTT CASSGRDRGTDTQYF
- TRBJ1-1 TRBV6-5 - TGTGCCAGCAGTTACCTTGGGGGAGGCGCTGAAGCTTTCTTT CASSYLGGGAEAFF
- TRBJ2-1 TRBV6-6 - TGTGCCAGCACCCCCGGCAATGAGCAGTTCTTC CASTPGNEQFF
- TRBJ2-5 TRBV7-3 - TGTGCCAGCAGCGCCCGGAAGGGGGAGACCCAGTACTTC CASSARKGETQYF
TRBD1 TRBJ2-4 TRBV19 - TGTGCCAGTAGTCGTGGGACAGGGAGGAACATTCAGTACTTC CASSRGTGRNIQYF
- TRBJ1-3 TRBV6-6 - TGTGCCAGCAGTTATGACTACTCTGGAAACACCATATATTTT CASSYDYSGNTIYF
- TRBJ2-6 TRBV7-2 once TGTGCCAGCAGCTCCCGAAGGGGTCGAGATGCTGGGGCCAACGTCCTGACTTTC CASSSRRGRDAGANVLTF
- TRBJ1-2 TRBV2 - TGTGCCAGCAGTGAGATCGGGGCAGGGGAGAACGTCTACACCTTC CASSEIGAGENVYTF
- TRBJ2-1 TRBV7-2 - TGTGCCAGCAGCGCCGGGCGGAGCAAGAACAATGAGCAGTTCTTC CASSAGRSKNNEQFF
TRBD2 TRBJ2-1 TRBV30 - TGTGCCTGGAGGGCGGGGGGAGGTTTGGATGAGCAGTTCTTC CAWRAGGGLDEQFF